These T cell receptor beta chains were read from a single sample in a study of T cell responses to AZD1222 COVID-19 vaccine. Here immunoSEQ multiplex PCR was the method, and the copy in TCRdb shows in-frame clones only, minus some. The sample has about 130,000 clones, 88% seen once. The sequences come from peripheral blood, collected on day 0 of MenACWY control vaccination. The source of these receptors is an adult in good health. CDR3s include the opening cysteine and the closing phenylalanine or tryptophan. A D gene is named only where the DNA matches it firmly. Part of the rows lack a size; the others show once, few, many or a class for expanded clones.

j_call	d_call	v_call	clone_size	cdr3_aa
TRBJ2-7	NA	TRBV30	NA	CAWSVRQGLSYEQYF
TRBJ1-6	TRBD1	TRBV5-1	NA	CASSLFRGPRDNSPLHF
TRBJ1-5	NA	TRBV2	few	CASTTSPHRASNQPQHF
TRBJ2-2	TRBD2	TRBV9	few	CASSPPGLAGGTNTGELFF
TRBJ1-1	NA	TRBV3-1/TRBV3-2	NA	CACRNAGEAFF
TRBJ2-7	TRBD2	TRBV7-9	NA	CASSGTSDSYEQYF
TRBJ2-3	NA	TRBV5-1	NA	CASSLARGTDTQYF
TRBJ2-7	NA	TRBV13	NA	CASSSADGPYEQYF
TRBJ2-7	NA	TRBV27	NA	CASSFSGAEQYF
TRBJ2-1	TRBD2	TRBV25-1	NA	CASRASGSSEQFF
TRBJ2-7	TRBD1	TRBV5-1	NA	CASSLVTGTGFYEQYF
TRBJ1-2	TRBD1	TRBV5-4	NA	CASSLTGGADGYTF
TRBJ1-1	NA	TRBV13	NA	CASSSPATQNTEAFF
TRBJ1-4	NA	TRBV5-1	NA	CASRAQGSNEKLFF
TRBJ2-3	NA	TRBV30	NA	CAWSAGASTDTQYF
TRBJ2-2	NA	TRBV27	NA	CASTRLRASTVGELFF
TRBJ2-2	TRBD2	TRBV10-1	NA	CASSREAGTGELFF
TRBJ1-3	TRBD1	TRBV4-1	NA	CASSLRDRASGNTIYF